The rows below give T cell receptor beta chains drawn from one sample of a study of chemoradiotherapy in HPV16-positive cancers. Assay: immunoSEQ multiplex PCR; the TCRdb copy retains only in-frame clones and omits some. The sample has about 68,000 clones, 85% to 90% seen once. Source: blood, taken from a patient who underwent chemoradiotherapy. The receptors derive from a human donor with HPV-associated anogenital cancer. Each CDR3 is given with its conserved first and last residue. D genes are given only for firm matches. Only some rows state a clone size, as once, few, many or a class for expanded clones.

abundance	v_gene	j_gene	d_gene	CDR3nt	CDR3aa
.	TRBV19	TRBJ1-2	.	TGTGCCACTATGGACCTTAACTATGGCTACACCTTC	CATMDLNYGYTF
.	TRBV6-5	TRBJ2-1	.	TGTGCCAGCAGTTACTCGACAGGACCCAACAATGAGCAGTTCTTC	CASSYSTGPNNEQFF
.	TRBV2	TRBJ1-1	TRBD1	TGTGCCAGCAACCCCGGGACAGGGTACACTGAAGCTTTCTTT	CASNPGTGYTEAFF
.	TRBV10-2	TRBJ2-7	.	TGCGCCAGCAACTGGGGCTACGAGCAGTACTTC	CASNWGYEQYF
.	TRBV6-1	TRBJ1-5	.	TGTGCCAGCAGTGAAACACTCAATCAGCCCCAGCATTTT	CASSETLNQPQHF
once	TRBV7-9	TRBJ1-2	.	TGTGCCAGCAGCCATAACGACAGGGGCTACACCTTC	CASSHNDRGYTF
.	TRBV28	TRBJ1-2	.	TGTGCCAGCAGCGAACAGGTCGGCTATGGCTACACCTTC	CASSEQVGYGYTF
.	TRBV10-2	TRBJ2-5	TRBD2	TGCGCCAGCAGTGATTTTAGCGGGGGGGCTAGGGAGACCCAGTACTTC	CASSDFSGGARETQYF
.	TRBV6-6	TRBJ2-1	.	TGTGCCAGCAGTTACTCCGAGGGGGGGTCGTTCTTC	CASSYSEGGSFF
.	TRBV25-1	TRBJ1-2	.	TGTGCCAGCAGTTCGGAGGGGGGCTATGGCTACACCTTC	CASSSEGGYGYTF
once	TRBV10-3	TRBJ2-1	.	TGTGCCATCAGTGGATCGGAGGCCCCCGTCTACAATGAGCAGTTCTTC	CAISGSEAPVYNEQFF
.	TRBV30	TRBJ1-2	TRBD1	TGTGCCGGAACCAGACAGGGTGGATATGGCTACACCTTC	CAGTRQGGYGYTF
.	TRBV4-1	TRBJ2-1	TRBD1	TGCGCCAGCAGTACTGGACAGGGGGCAAATGAGCAGTTCTTC	CASSTGQGANEQFF
.	TRBV9	TRBJ2-2	TRBD2	TGTGCCAGCAGAATTGGGACTAGCGTGTTCACCGGGGAGCTGTTTTTT	CASRIGTSVFTGELFF
.	TRBV21-1	TRBJ2-1	.	TGTGCCAGCAGCTCCCGATGCCGGACTAGATCCCTGCACAATGAGCAGTTCTTC	CASSSRCRTRSLHNEQFF
.	TRBV7-6	TRBJ2-7	.	TGTGCCAGCAGCTTGGGCACAGGACCCTACGAGCAGTACTTC	CASSLGTGPYEQYF
.	TRBV27	TRBJ1-2	.	TGTGCCAGCAGCCACATGGGGGGGGCGGGTTCGGACTATGGCTACACCTTC	CASSHMGGAGSDYGYTF
.	TRBV4-1	TRBJ2-5	TRBD1	TGCGCCAGCAGCTCCAGGGACAGTCAAGAGACCCAGTACTTC	CASSSRDSQETQYF
.	TRBV15	TRBJ2-7	TRBD1	TGTGCCACCAGCTCCTATACCGGGGACAGGTCCTACGAGCAGTACTTC	CATSSYTGDRSYEQYF
.	TRBV2	TRBJ2-6	TRBD1	TGTGCCAGTGGACAGGGACCCACCAACGTCCTGACTTTC	CASGQGPTNVLTF
.	TRBV19	TRBJ1-5	.	TGTGCCAGTAGTCTCGGTCCTAATCAGCCCCAGCATTTT	CASSLGPNQPQHF
.	TRBV27	TRBJ1-2	TRBD1	TGTGCCAGCAGAAGGACAGGGGCGGACTATGGCTACACCTTC	CASRRTGADYGYTF
.	TRBV30	TRBJ2-3	.	TGTGCCTGGAGTGTCGGAGCCCAGGGCACAGATACGCAGTATTTT	CAWSVGAQGTDTQYF
few	TRBV27	TRBJ2-7	.	TGTGCCAGCAGTTTAGGGGGGCTGGGAGAGCAGTACTTC	CASSLGGLGEQYF
.	TRBV5-5	TRBJ1-1	TRBD1	TGTGCCAGCAGCGCGACGGGACAGGGGGGTTTTCAAGCTTTCTTT	CASSATGQGGFQAFF
.	TRBV29-1	TRBJ2-5	TRBD1	TGCAGCGCCCAAAGGGGGACAGGGGGCAGCGAGACCCAGTACTTC	CSAQRGTGGSETQYF
.	TRBV7-2	TRBJ2-1	TRBD1	TGTGCCAGCAGCTTTGGGACAGGGGTCCATGAGCAGTTCTTC	CASSFGTGVHEQFF
few	TRBV12-5	TRBJ2-1	TRBD1	TGTGCTAGTGGTTTGGGGTCGGGGACAGGTCGAAATGAGCAGTTCTTC	CASGLGSGTGRNEQFF
.	TRBV6-1	TRBJ2-7	.	TGTGCCAGCAGTGACGTCCCCTACGAGCAGTACTTC	CASSDVPYEQYF
.	TRBV7-9	TRBJ2-2	.	TGTGCCAGCAGCCCAAACACCGGGGAGCTGTTTTTT	CASSPNTGELFF
.	TRBV19	TRBJ2-5	TRBD2	TGTGCCAGTATTGAACGGGAGGGCGCTGGGACCCAGTACTTC	CASIEREGAGTQYF
.	TRBV5-6	TRBJ2-4	TRBD2	TGTGCCAGCAGCTTTTCCGCGGGAGTGGGCAAAAACATTCAGTACTTC	CASSFSAGVGKNIQYF
once	TRBV10-2	TRBJ1-1	.	TGCGCCAGCAGCGAACAGGGATTGAACACTGAAGCTTTCTTT	CASSEQGLNTEAFF
.	TRBV13	TRBJ1-1	TRBD1	TGTGCCAGCAGCCACGACAGGGTCGAAGCTTTCTTT	CASSHDRVEAFF
.	TRBV10-3	TRBJ2-7	.	TGTGCCACTTGGGGGGCGGAAGTCTACGAGCAGTACTTC	CATWGAEVYEQYF
.	TRBV7-9	TRBJ2-7	.	TGTGCCAGCAGCTTTGGGACCTACGAGCAGTACTTC	CASSFGTYEQYF
medium-sized	TRBV29-1	TRBJ2-2	TRBD1	TGCAGCGTTGCCCTCGGACAGGGGACTCCATTTGTTTTT	CSVALGQGTPFVF
.	TRBV5-1	TRBJ2-1	TRBD2	TGCGCCAGCAGCTTGGCAGTTGCGGCTAGCGGGAGGTGGAATGAGCAGTTCTTC	CASSLAVAASGRWNEQFF
.	TRBV28	TRBJ2-7	.	TGTGCCAGCGGGACCATCGGGTCCCTCTACGAGCAGTACTTC	CASGTIGSLYEQYF
.	TRBV7-7	TRBJ1-1	.	TGTGCTAGCAGCTGGAGGACGGGACCCTCCCTTTGCACTGAAGCTTTCTTT	CASSWRTGPSLCTEAFF
.	TRBV5-6	TRBJ1-4	.	TGTGCCAGCAGCTTGATACAGGGAGAGAATGAAAAACTGTTTTTT	CASSLIQGENEKLFF
.	TRBV5-4	TRBJ2-5	TRBD2	TGTGCCAGCAGCTTGACTAGCGGAGAGACCCAGTACTTC	CASSLTSGETQYF
.	TRBV5-1	TRBJ2-5	TRBD2	TGCGCCAGCAGCCCCGGGAGCGGGGGGTTTCAAGAGACCCAGTACTTC	CASSPGSGGFQETQYF
.	TRBV10-2	TRBJ2-1	.	TGCGCCAGCAGTCGGACCAGAAACAATGAGCAGTTCTTC	CASSRTRNNEQFF
.	TRBV7-2	TRBJ2-5	TRBD2	TGTGCCAGCAGTCTTAGCGGGAACCAAGAGACCCAGTACTTC	CASSLSGNQETQYF
.	TRBV28	TRBJ1-1	.	TGTGCCAGCAGTTTATACTCCCTAGGGGATGAAGCTTTCTTT	CASSLYSLGDEAFF
.	TRBV2	TRBJ1-2	.	TGTGCCAGCAGTCTTGGCCGACCCGCTAACTATGGCTACACCTTC	CASSLGRPANYGYTF
.	TRBV30	TRBJ1-2	TRBD1	TGTGCCTGGAAGGAGACAGGGACTGGCTACACCTTC	CAWKETGTGYTF
.	TRBV5-1	TRBJ2-7	.	TGCGCCAGCAGCTTAGTGGAGGGGGCGGGCGAGCAGTACTTC	CASSLVEGAGEQYF
.	TRBV10-3	TRBJ1-5	.	TGTGCCATCAGTGGAACAGGGACGGTTCAGCCCCAGCATTTT	CAISGTGTVQPQHF
.	TRBV5-1	TRBJ2-5	.	TGCGCCAGCAGCTTGGATGGGGGCTACAAAGAGACCCAGTACTTC	CASSLDGGYKETQYF
.	TRBV5-4	TRBJ1-2	.	TGTGCCAGCAGCTTGGACAGGGTAAATGGCTACACCTTC	CASSLDRVNGYTF
.	TRBV28	TRBJ1-2	.	TGTGCCAGCAGTTTGGTTCGTGGGACATCGGATGGCTACACCTTC	CASSLVRGTSDGYTF